Listed below are T cell receptor beta chains from one sample, sequenced in a study of T cell responses to AZD1222 COVID-19 vaccine. Sequenced by immunoSEQ multiplex PCR; TCRdb stores in-frame clones only, minus some. The sample consists of around 180,000 clones, approximately 90% of them appearing once. The sample in question was peripheral blood, obtained 28 days after the second AZD1222 dose. The receptors originated from an adult who received the AZD1222 COVID-19 vaccine. Each CDR3 is given with its conserved first and last residue. D genes are given only for firm matches. The size of a clone is reported for some rows only, either as once, few or many, or as a class for expanded clones.

d_gene | abundance | j_gene | v_gene | CDR3nt | CDR3aa
- | - | TRBJ2-7 | TRBV19 | TGTGCCAGTAGTATAGCCGCCACCGGGGCCGAGGCCTACGAGCAGTACTTC | CASSIAATGAEAYEQYF
TRBD2 | - | TRBJ2-1 | TRBV5-4 | TGTGCCAGCAGCTTAAGAGCGGGAGTAGGTAATGAGCAGTTCTTC | CASSLRAGVGNEQFF
TRBD1 | - | TRBJ1-3 | TRBV5-1 | TGCGCCAGCAGCTTGGCCGGGACAGGCTCTGGAAACACCATATATTTT | CASSLAGTGSGNTIYF
TRBD1 | - | TRBJ2-6 | TRBV18 | TGTGCCAGCTCACGGGACAGCTCTGGGGCCAACGTCCTGACTTTC | CASSRDSSGANVLTF
- | - | TRBJ1-5 | TRBV7-8 | TGTGCCAGCAGCTTAGATCGGGGCGGCAATCAGCCCCAGCATTTT | CASSLDRGGNQPQHF
TRBD2 | - | TRBJ2-1 | TRBV20-1 | TGCAGTGCTAGTGGCCGCGCGGGAGTGGGGAATGAGCAGTTCTTC | CSASGRAGVGNEQFF
- | - | TRBJ1-2 | TRBV21-1 | TGTGCCAGCAGCACGGACAGGGAGGATGGCTACACCTTC | CASSTDREDGYTF
- | - | TRBJ2-1 | TRBV4-3 | TGCGCCAGCAGCCAAGAGGGTTGGGGAGCACGTAATGAGCAGTTCTTC | CASSQEGWGARNEQFF
TRBD1 | - | TRBJ2-5 | TRBV7-9 | TGTGCCAGCAGCTCGGGACAGGGTGAAGAGACCCAGTACTTC | CASSSGQGEETQYF
TRBD2 | few | TRBJ2-7 | TRBV6-6 | TGTGCCAGCAGTCAATCGGGACTAGCGTACGAGCAGTACTTC | CASSQSGLAYEQYF
TRBD1 | - | TRBJ1-1 | TRBV6-5 | TGTGCCAGCAGCGGGACAGCGATGCCGAACACTGAAGCTTTCTTT | CASSGTAMPNTEAFF
TRBD1 | - | TRBJ1-1 | TRBV2 | TGTGCCAGCAGTGACACGGACAGGGGAGATGAAGCTTTCTTT | CASSDTDRGDEAFF
- | few | TRBJ2-7 | TRBV19 | TGTGCCAGTAGTTTGTCGGGAGTAACCTACGAGCAGTACTTC | CASSLSGVTYEQYF
- | - | TRBJ2-7 | TRBV5-6 | TGTGCCAGCAGCTTGGATCGGGCGGACTCCTACGAGCAGTACTTC | CASSLDRADSYEQYF
TRBD1 | - | TRBJ1-1 | TRBV6-5 | TGTGCCAGCAGTTTCGACCAGGGGGTCGCGGGCACTGAAGCTTTCTTT | CASSFDQGVAGTEAFF
TRBD2 | - | TRBJ2-3 | TRBV2 | TGTGCCAGTACGGGCCGCCCTGGACTAGCGGGAGGCTCGAGGGGAGATACGCAGTATTTT | CASTGRPGLAGGSRGDTQYF
- | - | TRBJ1-6 | TRBV6-1 | TGTGCCAGCAGTGTCCGGGCTAACCGGCCAGATTCACCCCTCCACTTT | CASSVRANRPDSPLHF
TRBD1 | - | TRBJ1-6 | TRBV15 | TGTGCCACCAGCAGAAGCTTTCCGGGACAGGGCCCTAATTCACCCCTCCACTTT | CATSRSFPGQGPNSPLHF
TRBD1 | - | TRBJ2-7 | TRBV25-1 | TGTGCCAGCAGCTTGACAGGGGGGGTTTACGAGCAGTACTTC | CASSLTGGVYEQYF
- | - | TRBJ1-1 | TRBV6-6 | TGTGCCAGCACCCCATCGCCGGGGGCCTTTAACACTGAAGCTTTCTTT | CASTPSPGAFNTEAFF
TRBD1 | - | TRBJ2-2 | TRBV25-1 | TGTGCCAGCAGTGAAACAACAGGGGTGGCCGGGGAGCTGTTTTTT | CASSETTGVAGELFF
- | - | TRBJ2-6 | TRBV5-1 | TGCGCCAGCAGCTCCCCGAGCCCGGGGCGAGCGGGCGGGGCCAACGTCCTGACTTTC | CASSSPSPGRAGGANVLTF
- | - | TRBJ2-7 | TRBV7-2 | TGTGCCAGCAGCCGTTCGGACAGATCAGCAATCTACGAGCAGTACTTC | CASSRSDRSAIYEQYF
- | - | TRBJ2-2 | TRBV5-6 | TGTGCCAGCAGGAACACCGGGGAGCTGTTTTTT | CASRNTGELFF
- | - | TRBJ1-2 | TRBV5-6 | TGTGCCAGCAGCTTGTTCTCGGGGCTCTTGGAGGGCTACACCTTC | CASSLFSGLLEGYTF
TRBD1 | - | TRBJ2-7 | TRBV5-1 | TGCGCCAGCAGCTTAGGACAGGAGACGCAGTACTTC | CASSLGQETQYF
- | - | TRBJ2-3 | TRBV12-1 | TGTGCCAGCAGCTTGACTAGCCCTCCTGTCTCGGATACGCAGTATTTT | CASSLTSPPVSDTQYF
- | - | TRBJ2-3 | TRBV9 | TGTGCCAGCAGCGCTACCCCGGGCGATACGCAGTATTTT | CASSATPGDTQYF
TRBD1 | few | TRBJ2-7 | TRBV7-7 | TGTGCTAGCAGCTCCGGGACAGGGGGTCCCTACGAGCAGTACTTC | CASSSGTGGPYEQYF